A single sample gave rise to the 9 T cell receptor beta chains below, sequenced in a study of CD8 T cells in Susac syndrome. Reverse transcription of roughly 0.45 to 1 ug RNA was performed with random hexamers. From the immunoSEQ multiplex PCR reads, TCRdb called clonotypes with MiXCR, one entry per CDR3 protein. The sample consists of around 71,000 distinct CDR3 sequences, 95% to 96% of them appearing once. Material for sequencing was CD4+ T cells from PBMCs. Receptor source: a human donor with multiple sclerosis.

The chain is built from TRBV12-3 or TRBV12-4 and TRBJ2-2, with TRBD2 matching over 10 bases. The CDR3 loop spans 17 amino acids. V lost 6 bases to trimming and J lost 4 bases; unmatched junction nucleotides: 11. CDR3 loop: CASSTFGLAGVTGELFF. In DNA, the CDR3 is TGTGCCAGCAGCACCTTTGGGCTAGCGGGGGTCACCGGGGAGCTGTTTTTT.

The table lists this clonotype with a few counts. The chain combines TRBV7-2 with TRBJ1-5, with TRBD1 matching over 9 bases. Trimming cost V 5 bases and J 2 bases; bases outside gene matches: 1. The germline V gene encodes CDR1 SGHTA and CDR2 FQGNSA. The CDR3 contains 14 residues. In DNA form, the CDR3 reads TGTGCCAGCAGCCGGGACAGGGGCAATCAGCCCCAGCATTTT. Translation: CASSRDRGNQPQHF.

This rearrangement joins TRBV3-1 to TRBJ2-1, with a possible D match to TRBD2 (6 bases). CDR1 and CDR2 from the germline V gene are LGHDT and YNNKEL (reference sequence). V lost 6 bases and J lost 1, with 13 bases in between. CDR3 size: 15 residues. CDR3 loop: CASSQWAGSYNEQFF. The CDR3, as DNA: TGTGCCAGCAGTCAATGGGCGGGGTCCTACAATGAGCAGTTCTTC.

The chain is built from TRBV20-1 and TRBJ1-1; D remains unclear. CDR1 DFQATT and CDR2 SNEGSKA come from the germline V gene (reference sequence). V lost 1 base, J lost 0 bases, and 12 bases lay in between. The CDR3 is 15 amino acids. The CDR3 DNA reads as TGCAGTGCTAGAGTATTGGGCCGGTTGAACACTGAAGCTTTCTTT. It encodes CSARVLGRLNTEAFF.

The chain couples TRBV5-1 to TRBJ2-7, with TRBD1 matching over 12 bases. With V trimmed by 4 bases and J by 3 bases, 8 bases remained unmatched. The V gene's germline CDR1 is SGHRS and CDR2 YFSETQ. CDR3 length: 16 amino acids. DNA for the CDR3: TGCGCCAGCAGCCCGGGACAGGGGGCCGGAATCTACGAGCAGTACTTC. Translated, it gives CASSPGQGAGIYEQYF.

The rearrangement uses TRBV3-1 and TRBJ2-7, with D perhaps TRBD2 (5 bases). CDR1 and CDR2 from the germline V gene are LGHDT and YNNKEL (reference sequence). The CDR3 spans 14 residues. Deletions cut 3 bases from V and 1 base from J, with 10 bases between. In DNA, the CDR3 is TGTGCCAGCAGCCATGGGAGCAGGTCCTACGAGCAGTACTTC. Its protein product is CASSHGSRSYEQYF.

The chain joins TRBV20-1 to TRBJ1-1; TRBD1 is a possible D gene (5 bases). The germline gives CDR1 DFQATT, CDR2 SNEGSKA (reference sequence). V was trimmed by 5 bases and J by 4 bases, leaving 14 bases between them. The CDR3 length is 13 residues. The CDR3 DNA is TGCAGTGCTGACCGGAACAGGATCACTGAAGCTTTCTTT. It codes for CSADRNRITEAFF.

The chain recombines TRBV7-2 with TRBJ2-7; D gene ambiguous. Germline V CDR1 and CDR2: SGHTA, FQGNSA. The ends were cut back, 1 base at V and 7 bases at J, with 14 bases in the middle. There are 14 residues in the CDR3. The CDR3 here is CASSLDDRLGEQYF. CDR3 coding DNA: TGTGCCAGCAGCTTAGATGACCGACTGGGGGAGCAGTACTTC.

As to this clonotype: Sequence at one end of the junction differs from germline and may be a read error. This chain connects TRBV20-1 to TRBJ2-1; 9 bases agree with TRBD2. Germline V gene sequence: CDR1 DFQATT, CDR2 SNEGSKA (reference sequence). The CDR3 is made up of 15 amino acids. The CDR3 protein is CSARLRGGLYDEQFF. In DNA form, the CDR3 reads TGCAGTGCTAGGTTGCGGGGGGGCCTCTACGATGAGCAGTTCTTC.